The present T cell receptor (beta chain) was sequenced within a study of OX40 agonist ivuxolimab in advanced cancers. Assay: immunoSEQ multiplex PCR; the TCRdb copy retains only in-frame clones and omits some. In the table there are 55,000 to 65,000 clones, 86% of which are singletons. This receptor was taken from an adult with an advanced solid tumor such as melanoma, head and neck, liver or kidney cancer. The material was CD4+ or CD8+ T cells sorted from blood, obtained in a trial of the OX40 agonist ivuxolimab.

CDR3 coding DNA: TGTGCCAGCAGCTTATCTGGGACCGCCTACGAGCAGTACTTC. Its protein product is CASSLSGTAYEQYF. This chain uses TRBV5-8 with TRBJ2-7, with D possibly called TRBD1 or TRBD2 (5 bases each). Germline V lookup: CDR1 SGHTS, CDR2 YDEGEE. Between the trimmed V and J ends, which lost 2 bases and 2 bases, there was a span of 11 bases. CDR3 length: 14 amino acids.